The 18 T cell receptor beta chains listed next were all sequenced from one sample in a study of T cell repertoires and HLA-DP antigens. Their specific antigens are unknown. The assay was immunoSEQ multiplex PCR, and TCRdb's table has in-frame clones only and misses some. The top ten clones hold about 1.7% of a sample with approximately 100,000 clones, around 86% of them seen once. The sample was CD4+ T cells from PBMCs. These receptors all stem from a man aged 45-60 years in good health and CMV-seronegative.

The chain uses TRBV5-1 and TRBJ2-2, with D possibly TRBD1 on 6 matching bases. The CDR3 is 15 residues long. The V end lost 4 bases, the J end lost 6 bases, and 16 bases lay between the germline ends. CDR1 and CDR2 (germline): SGHRS, YFSETQ. As DNA, the CDR3 is TGCGCCAGCAGCGTTCACTACAGGGATTCCGGGGAGCTGTTTTTT. Its translation is CASSVHYRDSGELFF.

This chain links TRBV7-9 with TRBJ1-2; D may be TRBD1 (6 bases). The germline V gene encodes CDR1 SEHNR and CDR2 FQNEAQ (reference sequence). V dropped 10 bases and J dropped 4 bases, with 16 bases sitting between them. This CDR3 has 13 amino acids. The CDR3 DNA follows: TGTGCCACACCAGGGGACTCGGGCTATGGCTACACCTTC. Residues: CATPGDSGYGYTF.

The chain uses TRBV7-2 and TRBJ2-1; D gene unclear. The CDR3 is made up of 15 amino acids. The ends were cut back, 2 bases at V and 8 bases at J, with 16 bases in the middle. The V gene's germline CDR1 is SGHTA and CDR2 FQGNSA. In nucleotides, the CDR3 is TGTGCCAGCAGCTTAAAGCCCGGGTTTTGGTATGAGCAGTTCTTC. It yields the protein CASSLKPGFWYEQFF.

This rearrangement joins TRBV6-4 to TRBJ2-2; D gene uncertain. V was pared by 4 bases and J by 6 bases, with 15 bases between. The CDR3 extends over 15 amino acids. Germline-derived CDR1 and CDR2 are MRHNA and SNTAGT. The CDR3 loop is CASSAANDLPGELFF. DNA for the CDR3: TGTGCCAGCAGTGCAGCGAACGACCTGCCCGGGGAGCTGTTTTTT.

The chain recombines TRBV7-2 with TRBJ1-2, with TRBD1 matching 10 bases. With 5 bases clipped from V and 6 bases from J, the junction kept 12 bases outside the gene matches. The CDR3 length is 16 residues. Germline V gene sequence: CDR1 SGHTA, CDR2 FQGNSA. CDR3 nucleotides: TGTGCCAGCAGCCTAAATCCGACAGGGGGCCGGGATGGCTACACCTTC. Its protein is CASSLNPTGGRDGYTF.

The CDR3 DNA reads as TGTGCCAGTAGGGACAACAGCGGCGTCGGTGGCCTGTACTTC. Its translation is CASRDNSGVGGLYF. This sequence joins TRBV19 and TRBJ2-7; D is perhaps TRBD1 or TRBD2 (5 bases each). Germline V CDR1 and CDR2: LNHDA, SQIVND (reference sequence). V shed 6 bases and J shed 12 bases, with 24 bases lying between them. The CDR3 totals 14 residues.

V and J are TRBV2 and TRBJ2-2; the match to TRBD2 covers 8 bases. V shed 4 bases and J 5 bases; nucleotides not matched to a gene: 9. Germline CDR1 is SNHLY and CDR2 is FYNNEI. This CDR3 has 16 amino acids. In DNA form, the CDR3 reads TGTGCCAGCAGTGGCACGGGGGGGCGTGTTACCGGGGAGCTGTTTTTT. It yields the protein CASSGTGGRVTGELFF.

This rearrangement joins TRBV6-1 to TRBJ2-7, with unresolved D. The V gene's germline CDR1 is MNHNS and CDR2 SASEGT. V gave up 2 bases and J gave up 4 bases, with 3 bases separating them. This CDR3 comprises 11 residues. The CDR3 loop is CASSEPYEQYF. CDR3 nucleotide sequence: TGTGCCAGCAGTGAACCATACGAGCAGTACTTC.

V and J are TRBV28 and TRBJ2-7; D may match TRBD1 or TRBD2 (6 bases each). The V gene's germline CDR1 is MDHEN and CDR2 SYDVKM. The V and J ends lost 5 bases and 7 bases respectively, with 12 bases between them. The CDR3 runs to 12 residues. The CDR3 DNA is TGTGCCAGCAGTACCGGGGGCGAGGAGCAGTACTTC. Protein sequence: CASSTGGEEQYF.

The chain employs TRBV30 and TRBJ2-3; D may be TRBD2 (6 bases). This CDR3 is 16 amino acids long. CDR1 is GTSNPN, CDR2 SVGIG, per germline (reference sequence). Trimming pared 0 bases from V and 5 bases from J, leaving 18 bases between. This CDR3 reads CAWSVPPRVRGDTQYF. The CDR3 DNA reads as TGTGCCTGGAGTGTACCACCCCGGGTGCGGGGAGATACGCAGTATTTT.

The chain links TRBV18 to TRBJ2-3; 7 positions agree with TRBD2. Losses at the gene ends were 6 bases for V and 4 bases for J; bases not matched to a gene: 10. Germline CDR1 is KGHSH and CDR2 is LQKENI. This CDR3 is built from 15 residues. The CDR3 DNA is TGTGCCAGCTCGTCAGAAGCGGGGTGGCCAGATACGCAGTATTTT. Translation gives CASSSEAGWPDTQYF.

This chain joins TRBV4-3 and TRBJ1-3; tentatively, D is TRBD1 (5 bases). Trimming took off 3 bases at V and 3 bases at J, with 12 bases between the two ends. Germline CDR1 LGHNA, CDR2 YSLEER. This CDR3 contains 15 residues. This CDR3 reads CASSQSGGSGNTIYF. CDR3 in DNA: TGCGCCAGCAGCCAGTCCGGGGGGAGTGGAAACACCATATATTTT.

V gene TRBV5-1 combines with J gene TRBJ2-5, with 8 bases matching TRBD1. V dropped 0 bases and J dropped 5; count of bases not matched to a gene: 12. Looked up from germline, CDR1 is SGHRS and CDR2 is YFSETQ. This CDR3 is built from 17 residues. CDR3 nucleotide sequence: TGCGCCAGCAGCTTGGCTGCGGGGCAGGGGGCGCGGGAGACCCAGTACTTC. This codes for CASSLAAGQGARETQYF.

The V and J genes are TRBV18 and TRBJ1-5; D perhaps matches TRBD1 (6 bases). CDR1 KGHSH and CDR2 LQKENI come from the germline V gene. There are 16 residues in the CDR3. Deletions cut 4 bases from V and 0 bases from J, with 13 bases between. This chain's CDR3 is CASSRNREHSNQPQHF. For the CDR3, the DNA is TGTGCCAGCTCACGTAACAGGGAACATAGCAATCAGCCCCAGCATTTT.

V usage is TRBV11-2 and J usage is TRBJ1-1, with D tentatively TRBD1 (6 bases). Between the trimmed V and J ends, which lost 5 bases and 4 bases, there was a span of 11 bases. The V gene's germline CDR1 is SGHAT and CDR2 FQNNGV. The CDR3 is made up of 13 amino acids. CDR3 sequence (DNA): TGTGCCAGCAGCCTACAGGGAACCACTGAAGCTTTCTTT. Translating gives CASSLQGTTEAFF.

The chain links TRBV30 to TRBJ2-7, with D perhaps matching TRBD2 (7 bases). The CDR3 sequence is 16 residues long. V was trimmed by 0 bases and J by 2 bases, leaving 17 bases between them. Germline values: CDR1 GTSNPN, CDR2 SVGIG (reference sequence). The CDR3 DNA reads as TGTGCCTGGAGTGTGACGAGGGGGGGGCTTACCTACGAGCAGTACTTC. It translates to CAWSVTRGGLTYEQYF. Variable domain in full (rest from reference TRBV30 and TRBJ2-7): SQTIHQWPATLVQPVGSPLSLECTVEGTSNPNLYWYRQAAGRGLQLLFYSVGIGQISSEVPQNLSASRPQDRQFILSSKKLLLSDSGFYLCAWSVTRGGLTYEQYFGPGTRLTVT.

J is TRBJ1-4 and V is TRBV4-3; TRBD1 aligns across 8 bases. V shed 1 base, J shed 3 bases, and the junction held 4 bases outside the gene matches. Germline V CDR1 and CDR2: LGHNA, YSLEER. CDR3 length: 16 residues. Here the CDR3 reads CASSQGGQGANEKLFF. As DNA, the CDR3 is TGCGCCAGCAGCCAAGGTGGACAGGGAGCTAATGAAAAACTGTTTTTT.

In its sample, this clone was seen a few times. The chain has TRBV5-1 and TRBJ2-3, with 8 bases identical to TRBD1. CDR3 length: 14 amino acids. CDR1 is SGHRS, CDR2 YFSETQ, per germline. V was pared by 4 bases and J by 6 bases, with 7 bases of the junction left unmatched. The CDR3 region is CASSTNTGGDTQYF. CDR3 sequence (DNA): TGCGCCAGCAGCACCAATACAGGGGGGGATACGCAGTATTTT.